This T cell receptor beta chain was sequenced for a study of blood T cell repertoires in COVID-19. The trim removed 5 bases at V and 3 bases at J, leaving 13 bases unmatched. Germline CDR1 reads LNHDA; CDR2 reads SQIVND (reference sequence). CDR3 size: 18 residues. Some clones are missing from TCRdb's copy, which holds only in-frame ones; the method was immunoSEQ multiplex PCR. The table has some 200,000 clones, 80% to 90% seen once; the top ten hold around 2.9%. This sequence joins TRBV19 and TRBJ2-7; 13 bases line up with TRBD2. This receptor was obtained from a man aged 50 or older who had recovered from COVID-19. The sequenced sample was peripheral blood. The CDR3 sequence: CASSSTPGLAGPIYEQYF. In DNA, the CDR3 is TGTGCCAGTAGTTCCACCCCGGGACTAGCGGGACCTATCTACGAGCAGTACTTC.